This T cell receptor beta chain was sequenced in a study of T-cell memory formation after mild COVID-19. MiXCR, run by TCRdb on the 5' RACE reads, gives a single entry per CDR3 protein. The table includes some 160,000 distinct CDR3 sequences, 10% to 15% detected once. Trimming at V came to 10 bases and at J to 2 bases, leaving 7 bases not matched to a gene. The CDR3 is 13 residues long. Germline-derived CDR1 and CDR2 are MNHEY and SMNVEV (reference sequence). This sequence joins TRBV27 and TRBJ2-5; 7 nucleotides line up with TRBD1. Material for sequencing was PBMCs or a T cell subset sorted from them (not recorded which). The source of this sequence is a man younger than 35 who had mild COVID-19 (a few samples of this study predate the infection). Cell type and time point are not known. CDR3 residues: CAKTGDRQETQYF. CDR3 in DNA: TGTGCCAAAACAGGGGATCGGCAAGAGACCCAGTACTTC.